This T cell receptor beta chain was captured by sequencing in a study of blood T cell repertoires in COVID-19. Study at large: The cDNA or gDNA used as material had been derived from T cells, B-cell-depleted T cells, or PBMCs.

Under the authors' procedure: Amplified reference gene primers provided the basis for estimating nucleated cell counts. Sequencing used immunoSEQ multiplex PCR; TCRdb keeps in-frame clones, though not all of them. V and J calls plus clone size are reproduced from that table; the DNA served to infer D and trimming. This sample yields about 100,000 clones, of which about 85% are seen a single time; roughly 13% belongs to the top ten. This TCR came from a human donor in a cohort sampled during active COVID-19. Sequenced material: peripheral blood.

CDR3 nucleotide sequence: TGTGCCATTTCGACTAGCGGGAACTCCTACAATGAGCAGTTCTTC. It translates to CAISTSGNSYNEQFF. The gene calls are TRBV10-3 and TRBJ2-1; TRBD2 aligns across 11 bases. The V gene's germline CDR1 is ENHRY and CDR2 SYGVKD. V dropped 9 bases and J dropped 0; count of bases not matched to a gene: 4. The CDR3 is made up of 15 amino acids.